Shown below are 28 T cell receptor beta chains from a single sample sequenced in a study of blood T cell repertoires in COVID-19. The data were produced by immunoSEQ multiplex PCR, yet TCRdb's version contains in-frame clones alone and is incomplete. Of over 95,000 clones listed, around 84% are singletons. The sample was peripheral blood. The source is a man in his forties with acute or convalescent COVID-19.

This chain links TRBV29-1 with TRBJ2-5, with 7 nucleotides matching TRBD2. Looked up from germline, CDR1 is SQVTM and CDR2 is ANQGSEA. This CDR3 comprises 14 residues. Trimming took 1 base from V and 2 from J; bases not matched to a gene: 4. CDR3 DNA: TGCAGCGTTGAAGGGGGGGGGATTCAAGAGACCCAGTACTTC. Its translation: CSVEGGGIQETQYF.

This clone was seen once. The V and J genes are TRBV7-9 and TRBJ1-4, with TRBD1 matching over 12 bases. CDR3 size: 18 residues. The V and J ends lost 5 bases and 8 bases, in that order; junction bases with no gene match: 15. Germline V gene data show CDR1 as SEHNR and CDR2 as FQNEAQ (reference sequence). The CDR3 nucleotides are TGTGCCAGCAGCCGGGGACAGGGGGCGCGTTCTACTGCGGAAAAACTGTTTTTT. As protein: CASSRGQGARSTAEKLFF. Complete variable domain (other parts from reference TRBV7-9 and TRBJ1-4): DTGVSQNPRHKITKRGQNVTFRCDPISEHNRLYWYRQTLGQGPEFLTYFQNEAQLEKSRLLSDRFSAERPKGSFSTLEIQRTEQGDSAMYLCASSRGQGARSTAEKLFFGSGTQLSVL.

V is TRBV5-1 and J is TRBJ2-3; the match to TRBD2 covers 10 bases. The CDR3 loop spans 15 amino acids. After removal of 4 bases from V and 0 bases from J, the junction contained 2 bases not matched to a gene. Germline V lookup: CDR1 SGHRS, CDR2 YFSETQ. The CDR3 region has the DNA TGCGCCAGCAGCCAACTAGCGGGGAGCACAGATACGCAGTATTTT. Protein product: CASSQLAGSTDTQYF.

This chain uses TRBV27 with TRBJ1-4; 9 nucleotides align to TRBD1. Per germline, CDR1 MNHEY and CDR2 SMNVEV (reference sequence). Germline trimming cut 3 bases from V and 6 bases from J; bases unmatched to any gene: 2. There are 14 residues in the CDR3. This chain's CDR3 is CASSLGQGDEKLFF. The DNA of the CDR3 is TGTGCCAGCAGTTTGGGACAGGGAGATGAAAAACTGTTTTTT.

The chain is built from TRBV29-1 and TRBJ2-7, with 8 bases aligning to TRBD1. Germline loops: CDR1 SQVTM, CDR2 ANQGSEA. The J segment lost 2 bases and the V segment lost 3 bases, leaving 9 bases of the junction unmatched. CDR3 length: 15 amino acids. CDR3 protein: CSVEGAQGAPYEQYF. The CDR3 DNA sequence: TGCAGCGTTGAGGGTGCCCAGGGGGCTCCCTACGAGCAGTACTTC.

Here the CDR3 DNA reads TGCGCCAGCAGTCCTGTAGCGGGGGGTACCTACGAGCAGTACTTC. Protein sequence: CASSPVAGGTYEQYF. This chain links TRBV5-1 with TRBJ2-7; TRBD2 aligns across 10 bases. This CDR3 comprises 15 residues. From germline, CDR1 is SGHRS and CDR2 YFSETQ. Germline trimming cut 5 bases from V and 2 bases from J; bases unmatched to any gene: 7.

The rearrangement links TRBV10-3 to TRBJ2-1, with TRBD2 as a possible D gene (5 bases). The CDR3 totals 15 residues. The V gene lost 6 bases and the J gene lost 0 bases, with 12 bases spanning the gap. In germline, CDR1 is ENHRY, CDR2 SYGVKD. The CDR3 bases are TGTGCCATCAGGGAGGACTTGCCCTCCTACAATGAGCAGTTCTTC. This gives the protein CAIREDLPSYNEQFF.

The CDR3 nucleotides are TGTGCCAGCAGTTTATCGAACAAGGGGCTAGAGACCCAGTACTTC. It specifies CASSLSNKGLETQYF. V usage is TRBV27 and J usage is TRBJ2-5; tentatively, D is TRBD1 (5 bases). The CDR3 contains 15 residues. The V and J ends lost 0 bases and 4 bases respectively, with 12 bases between them. Germline V gives CDR1 MNHEY, CDR2 SMNVEV (reference sequence).

This rearrangement joins TRBV24-1 to TRBJ2-2, with TRBD1 identical over 9 bases. Looked up from germline, CDR1 is KGHDR and CDR2 is SFDVKD. Unmatched junction bases numbered 5, after V lost 3 bases and J lost 4 bases. The CDR3 contains 16 residues. The CDR3 coding sequence is TGTGCCACCAGTGATCCCAACAGGGGGCCCACCGGGGAGCTGTTTTTT. This sequence encodes CATSDPNRGPTGELFF.

The rearrangement joins TRBV7-6 to TRBJ1-5, with D unclear. The CDR3 is 13 residues long. Trimming shortened V by 5 bases and J by 6 bases, and 11 bases separated the two germline ends. Germline CDR1 is SGHVS and CDR2 is FNYEAQ. The CDR3 reads CASSGGVGQPQHF. In DNA, the CDR3 is TGTGCCAGCAGCGGAGGAGTGGGTCAGCCCCAGCATTTT.

The chain employs TRBV7-7 and TRBJ2-3; D is ambiguous. The CDR3 consists of 14 residues. Germline CDR1 SSHAT, CDR2 FNYEAQ (reference sequence). The V end lost 5 bases, the J end lost 2 bases, and 11 bases lay between the germline ends. The CDR3 protein is CASSPSSLTDTQYF. For the CDR3, the DNA is TGTGCCAGCAGCCCGTCGTCCCTCACAGATACGCAGTATTTT.

The rearrangement uses TRBV3-1 (or the pseudogene TRBV3-2) and TRBJ1-4; 9 bases map to TRBD1. The CDR3 is 17 amino acids. With 0 bases clipped from V and 5 bases from J, the junction kept 7 bases outside the gene matches. Germline CDR1 and CDR2: LGHDT and YNNKEL (reference sequence). The CDR3 nucleotides are TGTGCCAGCAGCCAAGATAAGTTCGGGACAGGGAATGAAAAACTGTTTTTT. Its translation: CASSQDKFGTGNEKLFF.

The chain couples TRBV9 to TRBJ1-6, with D maybe TRBD1 (5 bases). The V gene lost 0 bases and the J gene lost 7 bases, with 8 bases spanning the gap. The CDR3 is 14 residues long. Germline V gene lookup returns CDR1 SGDLS and CDR2 YYNGEE. Here the CDR3 reads CASSVAGSNSPLHF. Here the CDR3 DNA reads TGTGCCAGCAGCGTAGCAGGGTCCAATTCACCCCTCCACTTT. Together with reference TRBV9 and TRBJ1-6, the CDR3 gives the full variable domain: DSGVTQTPKHLITATGQRVTLRCSPRSGDLSVYWYQQSLDQGLQFLIQYYNGEERAKGNILERFSAQQFPDLHSELNLSSLELGDSALYFCASSVAGSNSPLHFGNGTRLTVT.

This rearrangement joins TRBV5-6 to TRBJ1-1, with D possibly TRBD1 on 5 matching bases. V was cut by 1 base and J by 11 bases, with 21 bases left in between. The germline V gene has CDR1 SGHDT and CDR2 YYEEEE. The CDR3 runs 15 residues. CDR3 bases: TGTGCCAGCAGCTTGTTTACGGGGGGTATGGTCGTGGCTTTCTTT. Translating it yields CASSLFTGGMVVAFF.

The chain is built from TRBV13 and TRBJ1-4; perhaps TRBD1 as D (6 bases). The germline V gene encodes CDR1 PRHDT and CDR2 FYEKMQ (reference sequence). V was cut by 5 bases and J by 8 bases, with 27 bases left in between. The CDR3 is 18 amino acids. DNA of the CDR3: TGTGCCAGCAGCCTGCTTTCCGGGACACGGGTATTGGACGAAAAACTGTTTTTT. It yields the protein CASSLLSGTRVLDEKLFF.

The chain combines TRBV3-1 (or the pseudogene TRBV3-2) with TRBJ1-5; TRBD1 is a possible D gene (5 bases). The CDR3 has 20 amino acids. Trimming took 1 base from V and 0 from J, leaving 22 bases between them. From germline, CDR1 is LGHDT and CDR2 YNNKEL (reference sequence). CDR3 nucleotide sequence: TGTGCCAGCAGCCAAGTCAGGGTCAGGGTGGTTGGGGATAGCAATCAGCCCCAGCATTTT. Translating gives CASSQVRVRVVGDSNQPQHF.

In DNA form, the CDR3 reads TGTGCCAGCAGTCCCCGCCGACAGGGTTTTGGCACAGATACGCAGTATTTT. This sequence encodes CASSPRRQGFGTDTQYF. The J gene is TRBJ2-3, the V gene TRBV6-6; 7 bases line up with TRBD1. V trimming: 5 bases; J trimming: 1 base; junction bases outside the gene matches: 12. Germline V CDR1 and CDR2: MNHNY, SVGAGI (reference sequence). The CDR3 is made up of 17 amino acids.

The V and J genes are TRBV7-2 and TRBJ2-3, with TRBD1 identical over 9 bases. The CDR3 consists of 14 residues. V lost 9 bases and J lost 1; bases outside the gene matches: 5. CDR1 is SGHTA and CDR2 is FQGNSA in the germline V gene. CDR3 residues: CARPQGAGTDTQYF. The CDR3, as DNA: TGTGCCAGACCACAGGGGGCGGGCACAGATACGCAGTATTTT.

This chain links TRBV5-4 with TRBJ2-2; TRBD2 matches 16 bases. Germline lookup yields CDR1 SGHNT and CDR2 YYREEE (reference sequence). Germline trimming cut 6 bases from V and 4 bases from J; bases unmatched to any gene: 9. The CDR3 runs to 18 residues. The CDR3 DNA is TGTGCCAGCACCACGGGACTAGCGGGGGGGCTTAGCACCGGGGAGCTGTTTTTT. This gives the protein CASTTGLAGGLSTGELFF.

The CDR3: CASSSGSNQPQHF. In DNA, the CDR3 is TGTGCCAGCAGTTCGGGTAGCAATCAGCCCCAGCATTTT. The chain is built from TRBV12-3 or TRBV12-4 and TRBJ1-5; no clear D. This CDR3 has 13 residues. Trimming removed 4 bases at V and 0 bases at J, with 4 bases between.

The chain recombines TRBV6-1 with TRBJ1-5, with D perhaps matching TRBD1 (5 bases). V lost 2 bases and J 5 bases, leaving 7 bases between the germline ends. This CDR3 is built from 13 residues. Germline V gives CDR1 MNHNS, CDR2 SASEGT. The CDR3 DNA reads as TGTGCCAGCAGTGAATGGGGGGATCAGCCCCAGCATTTT. Its protein product is CASSEWGDQPQHF.

Only one count was recorded for this clone. This rearrangement joins TRBV12-3 or TRBV12-4 to TRBJ1-4; possibly TRBD1 for D (6 bases). With 3 bases removed from V and 8 bases from J, the gap between germline ends came to 10 bases. CDR3 size: 13 residues. CDR3 sequence: CASSFGTGEKLFF. CDR3 bases: TGTGCCAGCAGTTTCGGAACAGGGGAAAAACTGTTTTTT.

The chain couples TRBV27 to TRBJ2-1, with 9 bases identical to TRBD2. This CDR3 comprises 14 residues. The germline V gene has CDR1 MNHEY and CDR2 SMNVEV (reference sequence). Trimming cost V 4 bases and J 9 bases; bases outside gene matches: 7. The CDR3 bases are TGTGCCAGCAGTTATGGCGGGGGGGCGATTGAGCAGTTCTTC. It translates to CASSYGGGAIEQFF.

The chain uses TRBV6-5 and TRBJ1-5; no firm D call. CDR1 MNHEY and CDR2 SVGAGI come from the germline V gene. The ends were cut back, 6 bases at V and 0 bases at J, with 12 bases in the middle. The CDR3 extends over 15 amino acids. The CDR3 DNA sequence: TGTGCCAGCAGCCCCCTGCGGGTTAGCAATCAGCCCCAGCATTTT. This codes for CASSPLRVSNQPQHF.

The chain carries TRBV4-1 and TRBJ1-2, with a weak D call TRBD1 (5 bases). This CDR3 contains 17 residues. The V end lost 1 base, the J end lost 5 bases, and 20 bases lay between the germline ends. In germline, CDR1 is MGHRA, CDR2 YSYEKL. CDR3 nucleotide sequence: TGCGCCAGCAGCCAAGTGGGGCAAAGGGGTCTGGGGTATGGCTACACCTTC. Translated: CASSQVGQRGLGYGYTF.

This clone was seen a handful of times. The chain combines TRBV6-5 with TRBJ2-7, with 7 bases matching TRBD1. The CDR3 sequence is 12 residues long. Trimming took 8 bases from V and 3 from J; bases not matched to a gene: 4. Germline loops: CDR1 MNHEY, CDR2 SVGAGI. This CDR3 reads CASQQGNYEQYF. CDR3 in DNA: TGTGCCAGCCAACAGGGGAACTACGAGCAGTACTTC.

The count of this clone is one. The genes are TRBV24-1 and TRBJ2-2, with 7 bases fitting TRBD1. Germline CDR1 KGHDR, CDR2 SFDVKD. This CDR3 has 16 amino acids. With V trimmed by 5 bases and J by 0 bases, 5 bases remained unmatched. The CDR3 reads CATSGTGQANTGELFF. CDR3 coding DNA: TGTGCCACCAGTGGTACTGGACAGGCGAACACCGGGGAGCTGTTTTTT.

The chain recombines TRBV19 with TRBJ1-5; a possible D gene is TRBD1 (5 bases). V gave up 8 bases and J gave up 3 bases, with 11 bases separating them. CDR3 size: 13 residues. Germline lookup yields CDR1 LNHDA and CDR2 SQIVND (reference sequence). CDR3 sequence (DNA): TGTGCCAGTGCGCAGGGATACAATCAGCCCCAGCATTTT. As protein: CASAQGYNQPQHF.